Reported below is one T cell receptor (beta chain). Its antigen is unknown. These data are taken from a study of T cells after yellow fever vaccination. Universal primer sites and UMIs were introduced during 5'RACE template-switching synthesis of TCR cDNA. TCRdb passed the 5' RACE reads through MiXCR, listing each CDR3 protein once. The sample has fewer than 450,000 distinct CDR3 sequences; around a tenth are singletons. The V end was cut by 1 base, the J end by 0 bases, with 9 bases between. The germline CDR1 and CDR2 sequences are SGHTA and FQGTGA. The CDR3 loop spans 16 amino acids. Findings and limits, study-wide: Most primary-vaccination clones reappeared after the booster (about 97% CD4, 85% to 90% CD8).

This sequence originates from a man in his late teens or twenties who received the YFV17D yellow fever vaccine. The chain is built from TRBV7-3 and TRBJ2-2, with D possibly matching TRBD1 (6 bases). The source was PBMCs, collected on the day of the first yellow fever vaccination. The CDR3 sequence is CASSLNRQANTGELFF. The CDR3 region has the DNA TGTGCCAGCAGCTTAAATAGACAGGCGAACACCGGGGAGCTGTTTTTT.